This TCR beta chain was retrieved from a study of blood T cell repertoires in COVID-19. The data were produced by immunoSEQ multiplex PCR, yet TCRdb's version contains in-frame clones alone and is incomplete. The sample has over 200,000 clones, around four fifths seen once. The CDR3 spans 14 residues. Germline loops: CDR1 SGHDT, CDR2 YYEEEE. Trimming removed 1 base at V and 2 bases at J, with 10 bases between. Sequenced material: peripheral blood. The chain carries TRBV5-6 and TRBJ2-7; no reliable D call. This receptor was obtained from a woman aged 50 to 60 with acute or convalescent COVID-19. The CDR3, as DNA: TGTGCCAGCAGCTTGACACGGAGCCCCTACGAGCAGTACTTC. It codes for CASSLTRSPYEQYF.